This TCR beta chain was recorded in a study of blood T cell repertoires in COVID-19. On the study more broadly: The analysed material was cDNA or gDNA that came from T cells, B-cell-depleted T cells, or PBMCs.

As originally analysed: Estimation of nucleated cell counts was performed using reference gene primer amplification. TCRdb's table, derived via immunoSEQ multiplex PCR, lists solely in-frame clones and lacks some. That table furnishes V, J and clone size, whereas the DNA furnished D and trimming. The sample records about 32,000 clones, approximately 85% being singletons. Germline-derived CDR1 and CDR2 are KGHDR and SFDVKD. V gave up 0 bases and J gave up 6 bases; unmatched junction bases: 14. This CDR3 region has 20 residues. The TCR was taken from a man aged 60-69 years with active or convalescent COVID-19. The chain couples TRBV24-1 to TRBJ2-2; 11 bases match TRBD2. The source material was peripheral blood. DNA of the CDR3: TGTGCCACCAGTGATTTGAAGGGACAGGGTACTAGCGGGAGCCCCGGGGAGCTGTTTTTT. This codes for CATSDLKGQGTSGSPGELFF.